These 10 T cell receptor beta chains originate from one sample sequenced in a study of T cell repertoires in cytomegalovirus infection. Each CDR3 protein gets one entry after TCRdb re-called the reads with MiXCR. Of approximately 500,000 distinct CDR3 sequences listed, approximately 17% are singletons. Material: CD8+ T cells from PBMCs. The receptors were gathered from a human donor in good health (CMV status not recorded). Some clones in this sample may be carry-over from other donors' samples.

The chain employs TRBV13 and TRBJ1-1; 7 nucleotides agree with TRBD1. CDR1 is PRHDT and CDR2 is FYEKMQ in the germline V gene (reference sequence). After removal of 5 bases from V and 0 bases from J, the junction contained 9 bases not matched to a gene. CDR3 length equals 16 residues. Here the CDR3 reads CASSITGEGMNTEAFF. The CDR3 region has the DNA TGTGCCAGCAGCATAACAGGGGAGGGCATGAACACTGAAGCTTTCTTT.

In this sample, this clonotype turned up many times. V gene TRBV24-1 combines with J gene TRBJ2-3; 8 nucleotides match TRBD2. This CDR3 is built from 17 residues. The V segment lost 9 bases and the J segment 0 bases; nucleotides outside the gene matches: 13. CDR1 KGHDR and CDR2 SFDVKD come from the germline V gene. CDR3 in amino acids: CATQGGGPITSTDTQYF. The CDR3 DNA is TGTGCCACCCAGGGCGGGGGGCCTATAACTAGCACAGATACGCAGTATTTT.

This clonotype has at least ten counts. In DNA form, the CDR3 reads TGCGCCAGCAGTGAGCCGGGGGGGGGGGCGAACACTGAAGCTTTCTTT. This codes for CASSEPGGGANTEAFF. The chain links TRBV10-2 to TRBJ1-1, with TRBD1 as a possible D gene (6 bases). V was shortened by 2 bases and J by 1 base, with 14 bases between the two germline ends. From germline, CDR1 is WSHSY and CDR2 SAAADI. The length of the CDR3 is 16 residues.

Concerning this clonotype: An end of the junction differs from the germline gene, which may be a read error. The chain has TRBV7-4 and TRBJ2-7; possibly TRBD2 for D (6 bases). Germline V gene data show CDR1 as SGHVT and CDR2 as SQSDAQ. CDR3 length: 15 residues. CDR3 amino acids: CASGLESEGYHEQYF. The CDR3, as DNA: TGTGCCAGCGGCTTAGAGTCGGAGGGCTACCACGAGCAGTACTTC. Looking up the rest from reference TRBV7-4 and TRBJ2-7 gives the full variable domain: GAGVSQSPRYKVAKRGRDVALRCDSISGHVTLYWYRQTLGQGSEVLTYSQSDAQRDKSGRPSGRFSAERPERSVSTLKIQRTEQGDSAVYLCASGLESEGYHEQYFGPGTRLTVT.

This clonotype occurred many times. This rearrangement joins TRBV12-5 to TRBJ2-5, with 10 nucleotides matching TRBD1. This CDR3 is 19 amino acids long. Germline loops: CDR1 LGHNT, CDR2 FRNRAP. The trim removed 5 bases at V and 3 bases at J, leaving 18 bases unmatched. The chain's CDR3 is CASGTTAGQGPLGEETQYF. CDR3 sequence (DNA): TGTGCTAGTGGTACAACGGCGGGACAGGGGCCTCTCGGGGAAGAGACCCAGTACTTC.

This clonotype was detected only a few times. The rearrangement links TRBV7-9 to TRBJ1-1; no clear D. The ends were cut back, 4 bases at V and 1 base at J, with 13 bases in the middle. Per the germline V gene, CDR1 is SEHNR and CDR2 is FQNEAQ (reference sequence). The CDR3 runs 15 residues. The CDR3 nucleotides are TGTGCCAGCAGCTCTCCGGGCAGGTGGAACACTGAAGCTTTCTTT. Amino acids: CASSSPGRWNTEAFF.

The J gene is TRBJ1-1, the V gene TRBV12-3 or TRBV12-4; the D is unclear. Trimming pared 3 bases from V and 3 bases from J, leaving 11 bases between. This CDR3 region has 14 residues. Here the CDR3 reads CASSFNRQDTEAFF. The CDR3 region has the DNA TGTGCCAGCAGTTTCAACAGACAAGACACTGAAGCTTTCTTT.

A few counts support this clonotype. DNA of the CDR3: TGTGCCAGCAGCTCCTCATACAGGGAGGACGAGCAGTACTTC. It translates to CASSSSYREDEQYF. This rearrangement joins TRBV13 to TRBJ2-7; D possibly uses TRBD1 or TRBD2 (6 bases each). V lost 4 bases and J 5 bases, leaving 15 bases between the germline ends. CDR3 length equals 14 residues. Germline V gene sequence: CDR1 PRHDT, CDR2 FYEKMQ (reference sequence).

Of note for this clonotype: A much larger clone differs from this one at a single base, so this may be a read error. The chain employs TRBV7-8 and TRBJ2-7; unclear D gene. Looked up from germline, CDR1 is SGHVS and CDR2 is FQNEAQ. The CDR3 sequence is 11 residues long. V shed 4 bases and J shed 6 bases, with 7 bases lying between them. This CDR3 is CASSSFCEQYF. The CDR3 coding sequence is TGTGCCAGCAGCTCTTTTTGCGAGCAGTACTTC.

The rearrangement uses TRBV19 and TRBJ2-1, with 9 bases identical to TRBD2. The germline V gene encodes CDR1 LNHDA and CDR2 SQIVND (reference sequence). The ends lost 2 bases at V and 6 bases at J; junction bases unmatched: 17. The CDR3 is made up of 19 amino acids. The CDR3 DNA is TGTGCCAGTAGTATAAGAGTCCAACGGGAGCGGGGGGTCCCCAATGAGCAGTTCTTC. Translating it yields CASSIRVQRERGVPNEQFF.